Listed below are T cell receptor beta chains from one sample, sequenced in a study of blood T cell repertoires in COVID-19. The repertoire was sequenced with immunoSEQ multiplex PCR; TCRdb's copy has only in-frame clones and lacks some. The sample yields some 460,000 clones, about 89% seen once. The source material was peripheral blood. The receptors shown here come from a woman aged 30 to 39 with acute or convalescent COVID-19. Each CDR3 is given with its conserved first and last residue. The order of the fields is J gene, D gene, V gene, clone size, CDR3 protein, CDR3 DNA. The D gene is left open where the match is weak. Clone size is given for some rows only: seen once, a few or many times, or a class if the clone is expanded.

J gene: TRBJ2-1; D gene: TRBD2; V gene: TRBV12-3/TRBV12-4; clone size: -; CDR3 protein: CASTGGSYNEQFF; CDR3 DNA: TGTGCCAGCACCGGGGGGTCCTACAATGAGCAGTTCTTC
J gene: TRBJ2-5; D gene: -; V gene: TRBV2; clone size: -; CDR3 protein: CASGYARDNWETQYF; CDR3 DNA: TGTGCCAGCGGATACGCCCGGGACAACTGGGAGACCCAGTACTTC
J gene: TRBJ2-2; D gene: -; V gene: TRBV5-1; clone size: -; CDR3 protein: CASSLEARWYTGELFF; CDR3 DNA: TGCGCCAGCAGCTTGGAGGCCAGGTGGTACACCGGGGAGCTGTTTTTT
J gene: TRBJ1-2; D gene: -; V gene: TRBV12-5; clone size: -; CDR3 protein: CASGFPGDYGYTF; CDR3 DNA: TGTGCTAGTGGATTCCCCGGGGACTATGGCTACACCTTC
J gene: TRBJ1-5; D gene: -; V gene: TRBV7-9; clone size: -; CDR3 protein: CASSSGTNSNQPQHF; CDR3 DNA: TGTGCCAGCAGCTCCGGGACAAATAGCAATCAGCCCCAGCATTTT
J gene: TRBJ1-6; D gene: -; V gene: TRBV10-3; clone size: -; CDR3 protein: CATIRQPYNSPLHF; CDR3 DNA: TGTGCCACCATAAGACAGCCTTATAATTCACCCCTCCACTTT
J gene: TRBJ1-2; D gene: -; V gene: TRBV4-1; clone size: once; CDR3 protein: CASSQGLPRGGYTF; CDR3 DNA: TGCGCCAGCAGCCAAGGTCTCCCTCGGGGAGGCTACACCTTC
J gene: TRBJ2-5; D gene: TRBD2; V gene: TRBV7-9; clone size: -; CDR3 protein: CASSLSRSGTSYIQETQYF; CDR3 DNA: TGTGCCAGCAGCTTATCTCGGTCGGGGACTAGCTATATACAAGAGACCCAGTACTTC
J gene: TRBJ2-2; D gene: TRBD2; V gene: TRBV2; clone size: -; CDR3 protein: CASSWAGGSNTGELFF; CDR3 DNA: TGTGCCAGCAGTTGGGCGGGGGGTTCGAACACCGGGGAGCTGTTTTTT
J gene: TRBJ1-3; D gene: -; V gene: TRBV7-3; clone size: -; CDR3 protein: CASSPSRGNTIYF; CDR3 DNA: TGTGCCAGCAGCCCCTCCCGGGGAAACACCATATATTTT
J gene: TRBJ2-5; D gene: TRBD2; V gene: TRBV3-1/TRBV3-2; clone size: -; CDR3 protein: CASSQDPWVAGGEETQYF; CDR3 DNA: TGTGCCAGCAGCCAAGATCCTTGGGTAGCGGGGGGAGAAGAGACCCAGTACTTC
J gene: TRBJ2-7; D gene: -; V gene: TRBV7-8; clone size: -; CDR3 protein: CASSPGEDEQYF; CDR3 DNA: TGTGCCAGCAGCCCCGGGGAAGACGAGCAGTACTTC
J gene: TRBJ1-2; D gene: TRBD1; V gene: TRBV29-1; clone size: -; CDR3 protein: CSVLRRQGVIGYTF; CDR3 DNA: TGCAGCGTTTTACGCAGACAGGGAGTAATTGGCTACACCTTC
J gene: TRBJ2-1; D gene: -; V gene: TRBV27; clone size: once; CDR3 protein: CASSFPNRGAPYNEQFF; CDR3 DNA: TGTGCCAGCAGTTTCCCGAACCGGGGGGCTCCCTACAATGAGCAGTTCTTC
J gene: TRBJ1-5; D gene: TRBD1; V gene: TRBV28; clone size: -; CDR3 protein: CASSLNQGAGNQPQHF; CDR3 DNA: TGTGCCAGCAGTTTAAATCAGGGGGCAGGCAATCAGCCCCAGCATTTT
J gene: TRBJ2-3; D gene: TRBD2; V gene: TRBV4-1; clone size: -; CDR3 protein: CASSQVSAGDSTDTQYF; CDR3 DNA: TGCGCCAGCAGCCAAGTCTCTGCGGGGGACAGCACAGATACGCAGTATTTT
J gene: TRBJ2-1; D gene: -; V gene: TRBV7-2; clone size: -; CDR3 protein: CASSFRDFLNEQFF; CDR3 DNA: TGTGCCAGCAGCTTCCGGGATTTTTTAAATGAGCAGTTCTTC
J gene: TRBJ2-1; D gene: TRBD1; V gene: TRBV5-4; clone size: -; CDR3 protein: CASSWTGRNEQFF; CDR3 DNA: TGTGCCAGCAGCTGGACAGGGAGGAATGAGCAGTTCTTC
J gene: TRBJ1-1; D gene: -; V gene: TRBV19; clone size: -; CDR3 protein: CASSIPGNTEAFF; CDR3 DNA: TGTGCCAGTAGTATCCCAGGGAACACTGAAGCTTTCTTT
J gene: TRBJ1-2; D gene: TRBD1; V gene: TRBV24-1; clone size: -; CDR3 protein: CATSDPGQGSWGGYTF; CDR3 DNA: TGTGCCACCAGTGACCCGGGACAGGGCTCATGGGGAGGCTACACCTTC
J gene: TRBJ1-4; D gene: -; V gene: TRBV28; clone size: -; CDR3 protein: CASSPRVEKLFF; CDR3 DNA: TGTGCCAGCAGTCCGAGGGTTGAAAAACTGTTTTTT
J gene: TRBJ2-3; D gene: -; V gene: TRBV19; clone size: -; CDR3 protein: CASSIPPLDTQYF; CDR3 DNA: TGTGCCAGTAGTATACCCCCCCTCGATACGCAGTATTTT
J gene: TRBJ2-3; D gene: TRBD1; V gene: TRBV5-1; clone size: -; CDR3 protein: CASSPDTGTAVTDTQYF; CDR3 DNA: TGCGCCAGCAGCCCCGATACCGGGACAGCCGTCACAGATACGCAGTATTTT
J gene: TRBJ2-5; D gene: TRBD2; V gene: TRBV9; clone size: -; CDR3 protein: CASSVEALAGGLETQYF; CDR3 DNA: TGTGCCAGCAGCGTAGAAGCCCTAGCGGGGGGACTAGAGACCCAGTACTTC
J gene: TRBJ1-6; D gene: -; V gene: TRBV5-1; clone size: -; CDR3 protein: CASSLEWSRPGRPYNSPLHF; CDR3 DNA: TGCGCCAGCAGCTTGGAGTGGTCCCGCCCGGGTCGGCCCTATAATTCACCCCTCCACTTT
J gene: TRBJ1-2; D gene: -; V gene: TRBV5-1; clone size: -; CDR3 protein: CASSDTPNYGYTF; CDR3 DNA: TGCGCCAGCAGCGACACCCCTAACTATGGCTACACCTTC
J gene: TRBJ2-5; D gene: TRBD2; V gene: TRBV25-1; clone size: -; CDR3 protein: CASTTTPGAGVETQYF; CDR3 DNA: TGTGCCAGCACCACCACCCCCGGTGCGGGGGTGGAGACCCAGTACTTC
J gene: TRBJ2-3; D gene: TRBD1; V gene: TRBV5-5; clone size: -; CDR3 protein: CASSLGQGGWSDTQYF; CDR3 DNA: TGTGCCAGCAGCTTGGGACAGGGGGGGTGGTCAGATACGCAGTATTTT
J gene: TRBJ2-5; D gene: TRBD1; V gene: TRBV29-1; clone size: -; CDR3 protein: CSVHQGEETQYF; CDR3 DNA: TGCAGCGTGCACCAGGGGGAAGAGACCCAGTACTTC
J gene: TRBJ2-2; D gene: TRBD1; V gene: TRBV12-5; clone size: -; CDR3 protein: CASGFVTGSGTGELFF; CDR3 DNA: TGTGCTAGTGGTTTCGTGACAGGGTCGGGCACCGGGGAGCTGTTTTTT
J gene: TRBJ2-3; D gene: -; V gene: TRBV6-1; clone size: -; CDR3 protein: CASSEAWRDTQYF; CDR3 DNA: TGTGCCAGCAGTGAAGCGTGGAGGGATACGCAGTATTTT
J gene: TRBJ2-2; D gene: -; V gene: TRBV5-1; clone size: -; CDR3 protein: CASSFEWGGQAGELFF; CDR3 DNA: TGCGCCAGCAGCTTCGAGTGGGGGGGCCAGGCCGGGGAGCTGTTTTTT
J gene: TRBJ2-7; D gene: -; V gene: TRBV7-3; clone size: -; CDR3 protein: CASSLNRDYEQYF; CDR3 DNA: TGTGCCAGCAGCTTAAACAGGGACTACGAGCAGTACTTC
J gene: TRBJ2-5; D gene: TRBD2; V gene: TRBV2; clone size: -; CDR3 protein: CASSESWPSGAQETQYF; CDR3 DNA: TGTGCCAGCAGTGAGTCTTGGCCTAGCGGGGCCCAAGAGACCCAGTACTTC
J gene: TRBJ1-1; D gene: TRBD1; V gene: TRBV18; clone size: -; CDR3 protein: CASSSGQMINTEAFF; CDR3 DNA: TGTGCCAGCTCATCGGGACAGATGATTAACACTGAAGCTTTCTTT
J gene: TRBJ1-4; D gene: -; V gene: TRBV20-1; clone size: -; CDR3 protein: CSGGRGEKLFF; CDR3 DNA: TGCAGTGGAGGGAGGGGTGAAAAACTGTTTTTT
J gene: TRBJ2-5; D gene: TRBD2; V gene: TRBV7-9; clone size: -; CDR3 protein: CASSLDPSGIQETQYF; CDR3 DNA: TGTGCCAGCAGCTTAGACCCTAGCGGGATCCAAGAGACCCAGTACTTC
J gene: TRBJ2-7; D gene: -; V gene: TRBV2; clone size: few; CDR3 protein: CASSSSGGPSSYEQYF; CDR3 DNA: TGTGCCAGCAGTTCTTCCGGGGGGCCGAGCTCCTACGAGCAGTACTTC
J gene: TRBJ1-1; D gene: TRBD1; V gene: TRBV29-1; clone size: -; CDR3 protein: CSFGTENTEAFF; CDR3 DNA: TGCAGTTTCGGGACAGAGAACACTGAAGCTTTCTTT
J gene: TRBJ2-5; D gene: -; V gene: TRBV19; clone size: -; CDR3 protein: CASSRRLARETQYF; CDR3 DNA: TGTGCCAGTAGTAGGCGGCTAGCACGAGAGACCCAGTACTTC
J gene: TRBJ1-4; D gene: TRBD1; V gene: TRBV4-1; clone size: -; CDR3 protein: CASSHSPGQGSTNEKLFF; CDR3 DNA: TGCGCCAGCAGCCACTCCCCGGGACAGGGTTCAACTAATGAAAAACTGTTTTTT
J gene: TRBJ2-7; D gene: TRBD1; V gene: TRBV7-9; clone size: -; CDR3 protein: CASSQMSPGQRNYEQYF; CDR3 DNA: TGTGCCAGCAGCCAGATGAGCCCGGGACAGCGAAACTACGAGCAGTACTTC
J gene: TRBJ2-1; D gene: TRBD1; V gene: TRBV5-6; clone size: -; CDR3 protein: CASSLGQGVDNEQFF; CDR3 DNA: TGTGCCAGCAGCTTAGGACAGGGAGTCGACAATGAGCAGTTCTTC
J gene: TRBJ1-1; D gene: TRBD1; V gene: TRBV7-2; clone size: -; CDR3 protein: CASSFSGTVNTEAFF; CDR3 DNA: TGTGCCAGCAGCTTTTCAGGGACAGTGAACACTGAAGCTTTCTTT
J gene: TRBJ2-5; D gene: -; V gene: TRBV7-3; clone size: -; CDR3 protein: CASSLTSGKETQYF; CDR3 DNA: TGTGCCAGCAGCTTAACTTCCGGGAAAGAGACCCAGTACTTC
J gene: TRBJ1-5; D gene: TRBD1; V gene: TRBV19; clone size: -; CDR3 protein: CASRAGGQGSNQPQHF; CDR3 DNA: TGTGCCAGTAGGGCAGGGGGACAGGGAAGCAATCAGCCCCAGCATTTT
J gene: TRBJ2-3; D gene: TRBD1; V gene: TRBV27; clone size: -; CDR3 protein: CASSSGTGHTDTQYF; CDR3 DNA: TGTGCCAGCAGTTCCGGGACAGGGCACACAGATACGCAGTATTTT
J gene: TRBJ1-5; D gene: -; V gene: TRBV5-1; clone size: -; CDR3 protein: CASSLTGSNQPQHF; CDR3 DNA: TGCGCCAGCAGCTTAACAGGGAGCAATCAGCCCCAGCATTTT
J gene: TRBJ1-4; D gene: -; V gene: TRBV15; clone size: -; CDR3 protein: CATSRTGSATNEKLFF; CDR3 DNA: TGTGCCACCAGCAGGACAGGCAGTGCAACTAATGAAAAACTGTTTTTT
J gene: TRBJ1-6; D gene: -; V gene: TRBV7-9; clone size: -; CDR3 protein: CASSLLTGGANSPLHF; CDR3 DNA: TGTGCCAGCAGCCTCCTCACCGGCGGTGCTAATTCACCCCTCCACTTT
J gene: TRBJ2-1; D gene: TRBD1; V gene: TRBV28; clone size: -; CDR3 protein: CASRPGQATYNEQFF; CDR3 DNA: TGTGCCAGCAGACCCGGACAGGCAACCTACAATGAGCAGTTCTTC
J gene: TRBJ2-2; D gene: TRBD2; V gene: TRBV10-3; clone size: -; CDR3 protein: CAISSGTRISGELFF; CDR3 DNA: TGTGCCATCAGCTCCGGGACTAGAATATCCGGGGAGCTGTTTTTT
J gene: TRBJ1-3; D gene: -; V gene: TRBV4-2; clone size: -; CDR3 protein: CASSQEYGSGNTIYF; CDR3 DNA: TGTGCCAGCAGCCAAGAGTACGGCTCTGGAAACACCATATATTTT
J gene: TRBJ2-7; D gene: TRBD1; V gene: TRBV7-3; clone size: -; CDR3 protein: CASSLEQGYEQYF; CDR3 DNA: TGTGCCAGCAGCTTAGAACAGGGGTACGAGCAGTACTTC
J gene: TRBJ2-1; D gene: TRBD2; V gene: TRBV6-5; clone size: -; CDR3 protein: CATQSGGGWNEQFF; CDR3 DNA: TGTGCCACCCAGAGCGGGGGCGGTTGGAATGAGCAGTTCTTC